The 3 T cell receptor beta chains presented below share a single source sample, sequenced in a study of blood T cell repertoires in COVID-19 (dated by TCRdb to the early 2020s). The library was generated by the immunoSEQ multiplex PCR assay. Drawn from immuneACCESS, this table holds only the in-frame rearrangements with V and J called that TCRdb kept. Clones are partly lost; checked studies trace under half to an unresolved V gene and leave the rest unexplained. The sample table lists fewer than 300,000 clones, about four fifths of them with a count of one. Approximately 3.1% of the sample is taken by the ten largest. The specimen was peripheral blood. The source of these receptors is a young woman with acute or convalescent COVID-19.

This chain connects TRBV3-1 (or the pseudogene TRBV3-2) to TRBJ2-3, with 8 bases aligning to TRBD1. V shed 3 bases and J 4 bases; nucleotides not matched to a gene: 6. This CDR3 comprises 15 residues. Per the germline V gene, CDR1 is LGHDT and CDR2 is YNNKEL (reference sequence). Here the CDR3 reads CASSQDRVIADTQYF. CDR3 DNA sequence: TGTGCCAGCAGCCAGGACAGGGTAATAGCAGATACGCAGTATTTT.

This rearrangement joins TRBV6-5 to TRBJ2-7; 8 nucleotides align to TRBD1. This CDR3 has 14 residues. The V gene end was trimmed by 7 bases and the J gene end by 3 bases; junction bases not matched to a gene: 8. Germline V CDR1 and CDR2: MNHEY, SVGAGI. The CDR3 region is CASKPDRGIYEQYF. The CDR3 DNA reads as TGTGCCAGCAAACCCGACAGGGGTATCTACGAGCAGTACTTC.

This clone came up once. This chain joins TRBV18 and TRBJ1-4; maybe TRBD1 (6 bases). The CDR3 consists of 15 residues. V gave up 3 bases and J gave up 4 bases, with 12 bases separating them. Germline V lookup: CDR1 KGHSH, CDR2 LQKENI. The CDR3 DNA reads TGTGCCAGCTCACCGACGGACAGCCTTAATGAAAAACTGTTTTTT. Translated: CASSPTDSLNEKLFF.